This TCR beta chain was sequenced during a study of a mutant IDH1 vaccine in newly diagnosed glioma. The method was immunoSEQ multiplex PCR; TCRdb's version includes in-frame clones alone and lacks a portion of them. This table has under 45,000 clones, roughly 90% appearing once. Turning to this clone: Its specificity is not known.

Time point noted: week 23, last vaccination. A 20-mer mutant IDH1 peptide at 300 ug was injected subcutaneously with topical imiquimod. V gave up 0 bases and J gave up 4 bases, with 12 bases separating them. The CDR3 is 16 amino acids. The V gene's germline CDR1 is LGHNA and CDR2 YSLEER. The receptor was isolated from a man in his forties or fifties with glioma. The genes are TRBV4-3 and TRBJ2-2; D not certain. The sequences come from PBMCs, collected from a glioma patient whose treatment included an IDH1 peptide vaccine. The CDR3 is CASSQDRVQSTGELFF. The CDR3 DNA follows: TGCGCCAGCAGCCAAGATAGAGTACAGAGCACCGGGGAGCTGTTTTTT.